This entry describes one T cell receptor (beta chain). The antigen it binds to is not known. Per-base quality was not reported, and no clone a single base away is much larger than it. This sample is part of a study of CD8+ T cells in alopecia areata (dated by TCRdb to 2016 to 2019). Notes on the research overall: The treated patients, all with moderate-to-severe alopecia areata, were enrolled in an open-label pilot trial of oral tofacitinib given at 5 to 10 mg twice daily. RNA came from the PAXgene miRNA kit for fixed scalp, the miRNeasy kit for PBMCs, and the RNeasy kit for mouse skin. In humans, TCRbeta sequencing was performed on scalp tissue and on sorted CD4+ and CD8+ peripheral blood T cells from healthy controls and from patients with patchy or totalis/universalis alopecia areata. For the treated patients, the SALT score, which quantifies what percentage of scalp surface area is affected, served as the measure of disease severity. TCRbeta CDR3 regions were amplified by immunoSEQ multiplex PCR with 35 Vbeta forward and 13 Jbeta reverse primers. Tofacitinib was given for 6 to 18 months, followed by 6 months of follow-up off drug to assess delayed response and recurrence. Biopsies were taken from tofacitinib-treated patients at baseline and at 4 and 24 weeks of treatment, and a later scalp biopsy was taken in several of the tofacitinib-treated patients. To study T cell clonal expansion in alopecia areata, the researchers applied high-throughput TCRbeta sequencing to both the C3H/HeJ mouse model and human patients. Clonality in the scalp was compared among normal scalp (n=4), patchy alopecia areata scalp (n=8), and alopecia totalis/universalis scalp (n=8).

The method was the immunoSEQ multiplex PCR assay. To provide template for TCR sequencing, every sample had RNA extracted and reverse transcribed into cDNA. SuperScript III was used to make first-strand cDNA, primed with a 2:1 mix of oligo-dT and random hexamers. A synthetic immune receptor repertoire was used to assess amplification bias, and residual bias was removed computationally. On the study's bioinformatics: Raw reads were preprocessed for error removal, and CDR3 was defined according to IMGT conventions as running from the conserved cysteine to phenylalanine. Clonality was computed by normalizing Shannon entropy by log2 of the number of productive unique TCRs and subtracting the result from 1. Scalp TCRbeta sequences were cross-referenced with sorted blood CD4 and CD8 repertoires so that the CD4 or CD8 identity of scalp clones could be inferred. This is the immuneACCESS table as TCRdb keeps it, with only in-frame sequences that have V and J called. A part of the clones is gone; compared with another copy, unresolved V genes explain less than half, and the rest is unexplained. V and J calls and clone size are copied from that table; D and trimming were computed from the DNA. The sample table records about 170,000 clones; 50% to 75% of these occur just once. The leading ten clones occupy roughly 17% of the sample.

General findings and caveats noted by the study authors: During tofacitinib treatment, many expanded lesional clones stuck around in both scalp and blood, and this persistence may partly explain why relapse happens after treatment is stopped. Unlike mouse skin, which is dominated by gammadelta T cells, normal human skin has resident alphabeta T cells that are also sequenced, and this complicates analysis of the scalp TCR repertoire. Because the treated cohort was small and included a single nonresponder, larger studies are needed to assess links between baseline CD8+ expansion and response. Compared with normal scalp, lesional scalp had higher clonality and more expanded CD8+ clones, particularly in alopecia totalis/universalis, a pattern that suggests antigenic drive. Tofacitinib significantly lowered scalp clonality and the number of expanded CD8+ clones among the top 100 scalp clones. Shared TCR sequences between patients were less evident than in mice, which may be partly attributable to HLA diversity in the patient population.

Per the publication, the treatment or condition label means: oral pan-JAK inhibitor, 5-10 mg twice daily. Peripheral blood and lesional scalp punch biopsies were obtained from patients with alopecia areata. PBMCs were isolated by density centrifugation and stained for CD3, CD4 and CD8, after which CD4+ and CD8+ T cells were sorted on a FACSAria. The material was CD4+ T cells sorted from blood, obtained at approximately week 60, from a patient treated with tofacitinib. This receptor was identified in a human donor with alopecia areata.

CDR3 loop: CASSPGQGPQETQYF. The DNA sequence is as follows: TGCGCCAGCAGCCCGGGACAGGGACCTCAAGAGACCCAGTACTTC. This sequence uses TRBV5-1 and TRBJ2-5, with 9 bases in between that match TRBD1. For CDR1 and CDR2, the germline V gene lists SGHRS and YFSETQ. Here V drops 4 bases and J drops 2 bases, and the junction holds 6 bases not matched to any gene. From cysteine to phenylalanine, the CDR3 is 15 amino acids long. Solely the CDR3 DNA is kept, with 45 bases framed from the first base.